The rows below give T cell receptor beta chains drawn from one sample of a study of blood T cell repertoires in COVID-19. Method: immunoSEQ multiplex PCR; TCRdb's copy keeps in-frame clones and lacks some. The table lists 240,000 or so clones, approximately 90% of them singletons. Sequencing was done on a sample of PBMCs or T cells enriched from blood (not recorded which). These TCRs come from a man aged 35-49 years who had recovered from COVID-19. Each CDR3 is given with its conserved first and last residue. The D gene is left open where the match is weak. A row's size may be missing; if present it is once, few, many or a size class.

V gene	J gene	clone size	D gene	CDR3 DNA	CDR3 protein
TRBV3-1/TRBV3-2	TRBJ2-4	.	.	TGTGCCAGCAGCCAAGCTGGCAACATAGCCAAAAACATTCAGTACTTC	CASSQAGNIAKNIQYF
TRBV27	TRBJ1-6	.	TRBD1	TGTGCCAGCAGTCTCGGACAGGGGATCGGTTCACCCCTCCACTTT	CASSLGQGIGSPLHF
TRBV5-1	TRBJ2-5	few	.	TGCGCCAGCAGCTTAGGACAGATCCAAGAGACCCAGTACTTC	CASSLGQIQETQYF
TRBV11-2	TRBJ2-7	.	TRBD2	TGTGCCAGCAGCTTAGTCTCGTTAGCGGGAAACTACGAGCAGTACTTC	CASSLVSLAGNYEQYF
TRBV11-2	TRBJ2-1	.	TRBD2	TGTGCCAGCAGCTCCCGACTAGCGGGGGCCTACAATGAGCAGTTCTTC	CASSSRLAGAYNEQFF
TRBV5-6	TRBJ2-2	.	TRBD1	TGTGCCAGCAGCTTGTCCGGAGGGACAGGGGCGTACACCGGGGAGCTGTTTTTT	CASSLSGGTGAYTGELFF
TRBV3-1/TRBV3-2	TRBJ1-6	.	.	TGTGCCAGCAGCCAAGATCGGCGGTCTAATTCACCCCTCCACTTT	CASSQDRRSNSPLHF
TRBV18	TRBJ1-3	.	TRBD1	TGTGCCAGCTCACGACAGGGATCAAGCTCTGGAAACACCATATATTTT	CASSRQGSSSGNTIYF
TRBV9	TRBJ2-5	.	TRBD2	TGTGCCAGCAGCGTTGGAACTAGCGCTCGCCCCGAGACCCAGTACTTC	CASSVGTSARPETQYF
TRBV27	TRBJ1-2	.	.	TGTGCCAGCAGTTTCACACAGACCAACTATGGCTACACCTTC	CASSFTQTNYGYTF
TRBV10-3	TRBJ2-7	.	TRBD1	TGTGCCATCAGTGAGCTCACCCCGGGACAGGGTAACTACGAGCAGTACTTC	CAISELTPGQGNYEQYF
TRBV29-1	TRBJ1-6	.	.	TGCAGCGTTCACCAAAGACAGCCCGTAACGTGCATAAGCTCCTATAATTCACCCCTCCACTTT	CSVHQRQPVTCISSYNSPLHF
TRBV5-4	TRBJ1-2	.	TRBD1	TGTGCCAGCAGCTTGGACAGGGGCTATGGCTACACCTTC	CASSLDRGYGYTF
TRBV7-2	TRBJ2-7	.	.	TGTGCCAGCAGCTTATCCCCGTTCGAGCAGTACTTC	CASSLSPFEQYF
TRBV18	TRBJ2-2	.	.	TGTGCCAGCTCACCAGGCTTGGCCGGGGAGCTGTTTTTT	CASSPGLAGELFF
TRBV11-3	TRBJ2-1	.	.	TGTGCCAGCACCCAGGGCGGGGGCTCCCGATATCTGTACAATGAGCAGTTCTTC	CASTQGGGSRYLYNEQFF
TRBV19	TRBJ2-6	.	TRBD1	TGTGCCAGTAGTCCGCTGGACAGGGGGAGCTCTGGGGCCAACGTCCTGACTTTC	CASSPLDRGSSGANVLTF
TRBV18	TRBJ2-1	.	TRBD2	TGTGCCAGCTCACCGGGACTAGCGGGAAGGTACAATGAGCAGTTCTTC	CASSPGLAGRYNEQFF
TRBV19	TRBJ1-2	.	.	TGTGCCAGTAGACGTCAGGATTATGGCTACACCTTC	CASRRQDYGYTF
TRBV5-1	TRBJ2-5	.	TRBD2	TGCGCCAGCAGCGGGAGGGGACTAGCCTCGGGGGAGACCCAGTACTTC	CASSGRGLASGETQYF
TRBV9	TRBJ2-7	.	.	TGTGCCAGCAGCGTAGCTCAGGGTGGCGAGCAGTACTTC	CASSVAQGGEQYF
TRBV6-5	TRBJ2-1	.	.	TGTGCCAGCAGTTACTCGTCTTCCAGGGCTAGCAATGAGCAGTTCTTC	CASSYSSSRASNEQFF
TRBV19	TRBJ2-7	.	TRBD1	TGTGCCAGTAGTACCACCGGGACAGGGAGTTTCATCGAGCAGTACTTC	CASSTTGTGSFIEQYF
TRBV11-3	TRBJ2-1	.	TRBD2	TGTGCCAGCAGCTTAGGAGGCGGGGGGTCCTACTACAATGAGCAGTTCTTC	CASSLGGGGSYYNEQFF
TRBV10-3	TRBJ2-2	.	TRBD2	TGTGCCATCAGGAATACACTAGCGGGAGTGAGCACCGGGGAGCTGTTTTTT	CAIRNTLAGVSTGELFF
TRBV7-3	TRBJ2-1	.	TRBD2	TGTGCCAGCAGCCGACTAGCGGGAGGGCCATATGAGCAGTTCTTC	CASSRLAGGPYEQFF
TRBV4-1	TRBJ2-1	.	TRBD2	TGCGCCAGCAGCCAAGTGTCACTAGCGGGAGGGGGGGCAGAGCAGTTCTTC	CASSQVSLAGGGAEQFF
TRBV7-2	TRBJ2-7	.	TRBD1	TGTGCCAGCAGCTTAGGACAGGGTGGTTACGAGCAGTACTTC	CASSLGQGGYEQYF
TRBV28	TRBJ1-2	.	TRBD1	TGTGCCAGCAGTCTTACAGGACAGGGGGCCCAAGGCTACACCTTC	CASSLTGQGAQGYTF
TRBV6-5	TRBJ1-1	.	.	TGTGCCAGCAGGACCGCGGGCACTGAAGCTTTCTTT	CASRTAGTEAFF
TRBV25-1	TRBJ2-3	.	.	TGTGCCAGCAGGGCCGCGTCCGGACTCGACCCTACGCAGTATTTT	CASRAASGLDPTQYF
TRBV5-1	TRBJ2-7	.	TRBD1	TGCGCCAGCAGCGCCGGACAGGGGGGCCACGAGCAGTACTTC	CASSAGQGGHEQYF
TRBV19	TRBJ1-2	once	TRBD1	TGTGCCAGTAGCCCCCAGGGGGCGCAGGCCTATGGCTACACCTTC	CASSPQGAQAYGYTF
TRBV11-2	TRBJ2-7	.	.	TGTGCCAGCAGCTTAGCGGACAACTCCTACGAGCAGTACTTC	CASSLADNSYEQYF
TRBV4-1	TRBJ2-2	.	TRBD1	TGCGCCAGCAGCGAAGGGACAGGGACCACCGGGGAGCTGTTTTTT	CASSEGTGTTGELFF
TRBV10-2	TRBJ2-2	once	TRBD2	TGCGCCAGCAAGGTGGGGCTAGCGGGACCCACCGGGGAGCTGTTTTTT	CASKVGLAGPTGELFF
TRBV5-1	TRBJ1-1	once	.	TGCGCCAGCAGTTTTAGTAACACTGAAGCTTTCTTT	CASSFSNTEAFF
TRBV7-2	TRBJ1-2	.	.	TGTGCCAGCAGCTTCGGCGACCGGACTCCACCAGACTATGGCTACACCTTC	CASSFGDRTPPDYGYTF
TRBV7-9	TRBJ1-5	once	.	TGTGCCAGCAGCTTAGACAGTAGCAATCAGCCCCAGCATTTT	CASSLDSSNQPQHF